The subject of this entry is one T cell receptor (beta chain). The CDR3 sequence is 15 residues long. Germline V CDR1 and CDR2: KGHDR, SFDVKD. J gave up 8 bases and V 0 bases, and 8 bases lay outside the gene matches. The data were taken from a study of blood T cell repertoires in COVID-19. About the study: Collection of acute and convalescent COVID-19 samples took place in the United States, Italy and Spain. Sample material is recorded as cDNA or gDNA derived from T cells, B-cell-depleted T cells, or PBMCs.

TCRdb's table, derived via immunoSEQ multiplex PCR, lists solely in-frame clones and lacks some. This table has approximately 190,000 clones, around 80% appearing once. This chain connects TRBV24-1 to TRBJ1-2, with 7 nucleotides matching TRBD1. Specimen: peripheral blood. The TCR originated in a man aged 30 to 45 with active or convalescent COVID-19. The CDR3 coding sequence is TGTGCCACCAGTGATTTGCGGTACAGGGGAAAAGGCTACACCTTC. It is translated as CATSDLRYRGKGYTF.